These 27 T cell receptor beta chains came from one sample sequenced in a study of regulatory T cells in long-lasting Graves disease. Time point given: persistent/refractory GD, antithyroid drugs over 5 years with positive TRAb. Scientists built the TCR library using RNA that was extracted from PBMCs. With iRepertoire HTBI primers and Arm-PCR of CDR3 regions, TCR beta libraries were built. Each CDR3 protein is one row after TCRdb ran MiXCR on the multiplex PCR reads. Here the sample spans roughly 400,000 distinct CDR3 sequences, about 20% being singletons. Here the sequenced sample was peripheral blood mononuclear cells (PBMCs), taken when the disease was refractory, from a patient treated with antithyroid drugs. The source of these receptors is a female donor with Graves disease.

The chain employs TRBV20-1 and TRBJ1-6; 7 bases agree with TRBD1. The CDR3 totals 15 residues. Germline V gene lookup returns CDR1 DFQATT and CDR2 SNEGSKA (reference sequence). After removal of 3 bases from V and 11 bases from J, the junction contained 13 bases not matched to a gene. CDR3 sequence: CSARDPGQPGAPLHF. As DNA, the CDR3 is TGCAGTGCTAGGGACCCGGGACAGCCCGGTGCACCCCTCCACTTT.

This chain links TRBV5-8 with TRBJ1-5, with D uncertain. This CDR3 has 16 residues. Germline V gene sequence: CDR1 SGHTS, CDR2 YDEGEE. The ends were cut back, 0 bases at V and 1 base at J, with 11 bases in the middle. The CDR3 sequence: CASSLVVGPSNQPQHF. The CDR3 DNA sequence: TGTGCCAGCAGCTTGGTAGTCGGTCCCAGCAATCAGCCCCAGCATTTT.

This clonotype was counted at least ten times. The chain links TRBV28 to TRBJ2-7; D is possibly TRBD2 (6 bases). This CDR3 contains 17 residues. Between the trimmed V and J ends, which lost 2 bases and 3 bases, there was a span of 20 bases. The germline V gene encodes CDR1 MDHEN and CDR2 SYDVKM. The CDR3: CASSLGLGGAFLYEQYF. For the CDR3, the DNA is TGTGCCAGCAGTTTAGGTCTTGGCGGGGCCTTTCTCTACGAGCAGTACTTC.

V and J are TRBV10-3 and TRBJ1-2; the match to TRBD1 covers 10 bases. There are 14 residues in the CDR3. Germline V gives CDR1 ENHRY, CDR2 SYGVKD. The trim removed 6 bases at V and 3 bases at J, leaving 4 bases unmatched. CDR3 amino acids: CAIRLDRGDYGYTF. The CDR3 DNA follows: TGTGCCATCAGGTTGGACAGGGGGGACTATGGCTACACCTTC.

The CDR3 here is CASSTGGGTGANVLTF. The CDR3, as DNA: TGTGCCAGCAGTACAGGGGGAGGGACTGGGGCCAACGTCCTGACTTTC. The V call is TRBV27, the J call TRBJ2-6; the D gene is possibly TRBD1 (8 bases). Trimming removed 5 bases at V and 2 bases at J, with 13 bases between. Germline CDR1 is MNHEY and CDR2 is SMNVEV (reference sequence). The CDR3 totals 16 residues.

This clonotype occurred a few times. The chain is built from TRBV12-3 or TRBV12-4 and TRBJ2-6; no reliable D call. The length of the CDR3 is 14 residues. V was trimmed by 5 bases and J by 2 bases, leaving 7 bases between them. DNA for the CDR3: TGTGCCAGCAGTCGCGACACTGGGGCCAACGTCCTGACTTTC. Its protein product is CASSRDTGANVLTF.

This chain connects TRBV6-1 to TRBJ1-1; a possible D gene is TRBD1 (6 bases). This CDR3 comprises 13 residues. V was pared by 6 bases and J by 6 bases, with 14 bases between. CDR1 MNHNS and CDR2 SASEGT come from the germline V gene. The CDR3 region is CASRTRGGAEAFF. The CDR3 nucleotides are TGTGCCAGCAGGACAAGGGGGGGTGCTGAAGCTTTCTTT.

This clonotype has only a few counts. This sequence joins TRBV28 and TRBJ2-2; TRBD2 agrees at 7 bases. V was pared by 6 bases and J by 4 bases, with 11 bases of the junction left unmatched. The length of the CDR3 is 16 residues. Looked up from germline, CDR1 is MDHEN and CDR2 is SYDVKM. The CDR3 spells CASRLPGGRGTGELFF. DNA of the CDR3: TGTGCCAGCAGGTTACCAGGAGGGAGGGGCACCGGGGAGCTGTTTTTT.

V gene TRBV18 combines with J gene TRBJ2-7; a possible D gene is TRBD2 (5 bases). CDR3 length: 12 amino acids. Germline V gene lookup returns CDR1 KGHSH and CDR2 LQKENI. Trimming pared 4 bases from V and 6 bases from J, leaving 10 bases between. CDR3 nucleotide sequence: TGTGCCAGCTCACGGGAGTTTCGCGAGCAGTACTTC. It specifies CASSREFREQYF.

Notes on this clonotype: A much larger clone is a single base away; this may be a read error. This sequence joins TRBV11-2 and TRBJ2-2; D is possibly TRBD1 (6 bases). This CDR3 contains 15 residues. Per the germline V gene, CDR1 is SGHAT and CDR2 is FQNNGV. In DNA form, the CDR3 reads TGTGTCAGCAGCTTAGCTGCAGGGGTAGCCGGGGAGCTGTTTTTT. Amino acid sequence: CVSSLAAGVAGELFF.

This sequence joins TRBV7-2 and TRBJ2-1; 7 bases fit TRBD1. J gave up 4 bases and V 1 base, and 4 bases lay outside the gene matches. The CDR3 is 15 residues long. Per germline, CDR1 SGHTA and CDR2 FQGNSA. The CDR3 DNA is TGTGCCAGCAGCTTAGAGGGGACAGTATACAATGAGCAGTTCTTC. Protein: CASSLEGTVYNEQFF.

The V call is TRBV30, the J call TRBJ1-4; 8 nucleotides match TRBD1. The germline V gene has CDR1 GTSNPN and CDR2 SVGIG (reference sequence). The junction had 6 bases not matched to a gene; V was cut back by 3 bases and J by 3 bases. The CDR3 extends over 15 amino acids. The CDR3 DNA reads as TGTGCCTGGAGCCGGCAGGGGGCCTCTAATGAAAAACTGTTTTTT. Protein: CAWSRQGASNEKLFF.

This clonotype was picked up many times. The chain couples TRBV28 to TRBJ2-7; 9 bases agree with TRBD1. V gave up 2 bases and J gave up 6 bases; unmatched junction bases: 8. CDR3 length: 15 amino acids. Per the germline V gene, CDR1 is MDHEN and CDR2 is SYDVKM. The CDR3 DNA reads TGTGCCAGCAGTTTAGGGGACAGGGTCGGCAGCGAGCAGTACTTC. Translating gives CASSLGDRVGSEQYF.

The sample holds many counts of this clonotype. The gene calls are TRBV18 and TRBJ1-1, with 7 bases that match TRBD1. Germline loops: CDR1 KGHSH, CDR2 LQKENI. The V and J ends lost 6 bases and 6 bases, in that order; junction bases with no gene match: 1. The CDR3 extends over 11 amino acids. CDR3 DNA: TGTGCCAGCTCCGGGACAGCTGAAGCTTTCTTT. This translates into CASSGTAEAFF.

The chain combines TRBV11-2 with TRBJ2-7; 8 bases fit TRBD2. The V segment lost 4 bases and the J segment 3 bases; nucleotides outside the gene matches: 8. There are 15 residues in the CDR3. Germline CDR1 is SGHAT and CDR2 is FQNNGV. CDR3 protein: CASSSLSGIHYEQYF. Here the CDR3 DNA reads TGTGCCAGCAGCTCCCTTAGCGGGATACACTACGAGCAGTACTTC.

This clonotype appeared a few times. This sequence joins TRBV7-2 and TRBJ2-2; no firm D call. V gave up 2 bases and J gave up 10 bases, with 11 bases separating them. The CDR3 is 13 amino acids. The germline V gene encodes CDR1 SGHTA and CDR2 FQGNSA. In DNA form, the CDR3 reads TGTGCCAGCAGCTTATGGATAAATGAGGAGCTGTTTTTT. It translates to CASSLWINEELFF. Looking up the rest from reference TRBV7-2 and TRBJ2-2 gives the full variable domain: GAGVSQSPSNKVTEKGKDVELRCDPISGHTALYWYRQSLGQGLEFLIYFQGNSAPDKSGLPSDRFSAERTGGSVSTLTIQRTQQEDSAVYLCASSLWINEELFFGEGSRLTVL.

In its sample, this clonotype was seen a few times. The chain combines TRBV6-1 with TRBJ1-2; 7 bases line up with TRBD1. In germline, CDR1 is MNHNS, CDR2 SASEGT. CDR3 length: 14 amino acids. V trimming: 5 bases; J trimming: 7 bases; junction bases outside the gene matches: 10. CDR3 loop: CASSKRTGGTGYTF. The CDR3 nucleotides read TGTGCCAGCAGTAAGAGGACAGGAGGAACTGGCTACACCTTC.

This clonotype was recorded many times. J is TRBJ1-2 and V is TRBV3-1; the D is unclear. Trimming left V 1 base short and J 2 bases short, with 11 bases between. The CDR3 length is 15 residues. Germline CDR1 and CDR2: LGHDT and YNNKEL (reference sequence). CDR3 residues: CASSQGGGGNYGYTF. DNA of the CDR3: TGTGCCAGCAGCCAAGGGGGAGGAGGAAACTATGGCTACACCTTC.

The rearrangement joins TRBV20-1 to TRBJ2-2; TRBD1 agrees at 9 bases. V lost 0 bases and J lost 6; bases outside the gene matches: 8. The CDR3 totals 16 residues. Germline CDR1 is DFQATT and CDR2 is SNEGSKA (reference sequence). The CDR3 DNA reads TGCAGTGCTAGAGAAAGGTGGACAGGGGATGCCGGGGAGCTGTTTTTT. Amino acid sequence: CSARERWTGDAGELFF.

The rearrangement uses TRBV6-2 or TRBV6-3 and TRBJ2-6, with D unclear. The CDR3 sequence is 15 residues long. Trimming removed 6 bases at V and 2 bases at J, with 11 bases between. The germline V gene has CDR1 MNHEY and CDR2 SVGEGT. Here the CDR3 DNA reads TGTGCCAGCAGATTTGGGGATACTGGGGCCAACGTCCTGACTTTC. It is translated as CASRFGDTGANVLTF.

This clonotype was detected only a few times. The V and J genes are TRBV14 and TRBJ2-7; D possibly corresponds to TRBD1 (8 bases). CDR3 size: 15 residues. Germline values: CDR1 SGHDN, CDR2 FVKESK. V lost 2 bases to trimming and J lost 11 bases, with 22 bases between them. CDR3 region: CASSQTGGLTRVEYF. In DNA form, the CDR3 reads TGTGCCAGCAGCCAAACAGGGGGACTAACTAGGGTGGAGTACTTC.

This clonotype was recorded at least ten times. The chain uses TRBV20-1 and TRBJ2-7; D gene unclear. Germline CDR1 is DFQATT and CDR2 is SNEGSKA (reference sequence). With 1 base removed from V and 1 base from J, the gap between germline ends came to 11 bases. The CDR3 length is 14 residues. CDR3 nucleotides: TGCAGTGCTAGAGCCGGAGACGCGTCCTACGAGCAGTACTTC. Translation: CSARAGDASYEQYF.

This chain uses TRBV20-1 with TRBJ1-4, with TRBD1 identical over 9 bases. CDR3 length: 15 amino acids. Germline-derived CDR1 and CDR2 are DFQATT and SNEGSKA (reference sequence). J gave up 8 bases and V 1 base, and 8 bases lay outside the gene matches. CDR3 amino acids: CSARASGQGREKLFF. The CDR3 bases are TGCAGTGCTAGAGCCTCTGGACAGGGGAGGGAAAAACTGTTTTTT.

This clonotype was seen at least ten times. The chain joins TRBV6-5 to TRBJ1-1; tentative D call: TRBD1 (6 bases). V was pared by 2 bases and J by 3 bases, with 19 bases between. Per the germline V gene, CDR1 is MNHEY and CDR2 is SVGAGI. The CDR3 extends over 17 amino acids. The DNA for the CDR3 is TGTGCCAGCAGTTACCCGACAGGTACCGGGGTGGACACTGAAGCTTTCTTT. Translation: CASSYPTGTGVDTEAFF.

This clonotype appeared a few times. The rearrangement links TRBV7-8 to TRBJ2-7, with 7 bases identical to TRBD2. With 8 bases clipped from V and 0 bases from J, the junction kept 1 base outside the gene matches. Germline CDR1 and CDR2: SGHVS and FQNEAQ. This CDR3 spans 12 amino acids. In nucleotides, the CDR3 is TGTGCCAGCGGGGAGGGCTCCTACGAGCAGTACTTC. This translates into CASGEGSYEQYF. Supplemented by reference TRBV7-8 and TRBJ2-7, the full variable domain reads GAGVSQSPRYKVAKRGQDVALRCDPISGHVSLFWYQQALGQGPEFLTYFQNEAQLDKSGLPSDRFFAERPEGSVSTLKIQRTQQEDSAVYLCASGEGSYEQYFGPGTRLTVT.

To note about this clonotype: A far larger clone differs by one base, so this is likely a read error. This chain uses TRBV11-2 with TRBJ1-5; no clear D gene. The CDR3 runs 13 residues. The germline V gene has CDR1 SGHAT and CDR2 FQNNGV. CDR3 nucleotide sequence: TGTGCCAGCAGCTTAGAAGAGAATCATCCCCAGCATTTT. Protein: CASSLEENHPQHF.

Only a few counts were recorded for this clonotype. The chain recombines TRBV6-2 or TRBV6-3 with TRBJ1-6, with D uncertain. Germline values: CDR1 MNHEY, CDR2 SVGEGT. The CDR3 has 12 residues. Trimming left V 5 bases short and J 10 bases short, with 9 bases between. The CDR3 sequence is CASSKVGSPLHF. CDR3 sequence (DNA): TGTGCCAGCAGTAAGGTGGGGTCACCCCTCCACTTT.